These T cell receptor beta chains were read from a single sample in a study of cytomegalovirus exposure and HLA in healthy donors. This table comes from immunoSEQ multiplex PCR, and its TCRdb copy is limited to in-frame clones, with some not included. The sample holds about 150,000 clones; 65% to 90% are singletons and the top ten take 20% to 25%. The specimen was PBMCs. These receptors all come from a man younger than 30 in good health and CMV-seropositive. Each CDR3 is given with its conserved first and last residue. D genes are given only for firm matches.

j_gene,v_gene,d_gene,CDR3aa
TRBJ1-2,TRBV15,TRBD1,CATSLGQGAHGGYGYTF
TRBJ1-1,TRBV5-5,TRBD1,CASSSDRSTEAFF
TRBJ1-2,TRBV4-2,-,CASSQTWAQGYTF
TRBJ2-3,TRBV25-1,TRBD2,CASSEGREADTQYF
TRBJ2-7,TRBV4-3,-,CASSQARAATVEQYF
TRBJ2-3,TRBV11-2,-,CASSLRASGTDTQYF
TRBJ2-1,TRBV7-7,-,CASSLGDIYNEQFF
TRBJ2-3,TRBV5-1,TRBD1,CASSPTGTDTQYF
TRBJ1-5,TRBV27,-,CASSVAGGASYSNQPQHF
TRBJ1-4,TRBV5-1,-,CASSRIGGVREKLFF
TRBJ2-3,TRBV30,-,CAWSRGQRETDTQYF
TRBJ2-1,TRBV11-3,-,CASSLAAGLYNEQFF
TRBJ2-6,TRBV6-5,TRBD1,CANDRDPPGANVLTF
TRBJ1-4,TRBV27,-,CASSLSGGRGEKLFF
TRBJ1-1,TRBV6-6,TRBD1,CASSQQGAQTEAFF
TRBJ1-2,TRBV20-1,-,CSARTGYGYTF
TRBJ1-2,TRBV25-1,-,CASTHGNYGYTF
TRBJ1-1,TRBV9,-,CASSVGEGSDTEAFF
TRBJ2-7,TRBV4-3,-,CASSLRLVGEQYF
TRBJ2-3,TRBV4-3,TRBD2,CASSLREGPSTDTQYF
TRBJ2-3,TRBV5-6,TRBD2,CASSPALTSGSPDTQYF
TRBJ2-7,TRBV25-1,TRBD1,CASSEGAGGRLYEQYF
TRBJ1-5,TRBV5-6,-,CASSLGNRVGDGNQPQHF
TRBJ2-7,TRBV7-8,-,CASSLGAGAYEQYF
TRBJ1-4,TRBV15,-,CATSRDLGAATNEKLFF
TRBJ1-2,TRBV6-1,-,CASSVEGGSLLYTF
TRBJ1-5,TRBV5-1,-,CASSFGGDQPQHF
TRBJ1-5,TRBV4-2,TRBD1,CASSQSGTGTQPQHF
TRBJ1-6,TRBV27,TRBD1,CASSPRQGSYNSPLHF
TRBJ2-3,TRBV4-3,-,CASSQDPGGQVVTDTQYF
TRBJ1-6,TRBV2,TRBD1,CASSETDRARRSPLHF
TRBJ2-3,TRBV7-2,-,CASSSWRTDTQYF
TRBJ2-3,TRBV9,TRBD2,CASSVGLAGGGADTQYF
TRBJ1-6,TRBV2,-,CASRGHLTNSPLHF
TRBJ1-1,TRBV18,TRBD1,CASSPGTGLNTEAFF
TRBJ1-6,TRBV6-1,-,CASRETGFYNSPLHF
TRBJ2-7,TRBV4-1,-,CASSFQGAGAYEQYF
TRBJ2-5,TRBV6-6,TRBD2,CASSSAGGGETQYF
TRBJ2-3,TRBV7-2,TRBD2,CASSLLGTIGTQYF
TRBJ2-7,TRBV19,-,CASSILSTGGEQYF
TRBJ1-2,TRBV6-5,-,CASSYRGGYGYTF
TRBJ2-2,TRBV12-5,TRBD1,CASRGTGMAGELFF
TRBJ1-1,TRBV30,-,CAWSEAGHTEAFF
TRBJ1-1,TRBV7-9,-,CASSLDGGPEAFF
TRBJ2-2,TRBV5-4,TRBD2,CASSSGLAGEVGELFF
TRBJ2-5,TRBV11-2,TRBD1,CPQGDRAPQYF
TRBJ2-3,TRBV7-2,-,CASSPSLITDTQYF
TRBJ2-1,TRBV2,TRBD1,CASSGTGNNEQFF
TRBJ2-3,TRBV6-1,-,CASSEYSVTDTQYF
TRBJ2-1,TRBV7-2,TRBD2,CASSQRASGRTHEQFF
TRBJ2-7,TRBV18,TRBD1,CASSLNSVTGPGQYF
TRBJ2-7,TRBV30,TRBD2,CAWTGTSGGRTQYF
TRBJ1-2,TRBV18,-,CASSPREDYGYTF
TRBJ1-4,TRBV5-8,-,CASSYGQFNEKLFF
TRBJ1-1,TRBV9,TRBD1,CASSPTQGARTEAFF
TRBJ2-2,TRBV7-9,TRBD1,CASSSGDRRTGNTGELFF
TRBJ2-1,TRBV7-2,TRBD2,CASSFGGTSDEQFF
TRBJ2-7,TRBV5-1,-,CASSLAWGQNYEQYF
TRBJ1-2,TRBV6-6,TRBD1,CASSWDRTNYGYTF